One sample yielded the 6 T cell receptor beta chains listed below, sequenced in a study of shared clonotypes between healthy human individuals. Positive CCR7 selection of CD45RO-negative cells yielded the naive CD8 cells, and terminally differentiated effector memory CD45RA+ cells were excluded. The data were produced by immunoSEQ multiplex PCR, yet TCRdb's version contains in-frame clones alone and is incomplete. The sample includes about 650,000 clones, 95% of them seen just once. Sequences were obtained from naive CD8+ T cells sorted from blood. The receptor source for this set is a woman aged 30 to 39 in good health.

The V gene is TRBV5-4, the J gene TRBJ2-3; TRBD2 matches 7 bases. Germline CDR1 SGHNT, CDR2 YYREEE (reference sequence). Trimming removed 5 bases from V and 5 bases from J; junction bases left unmatched: 8. The CDR3 extends over 14 amino acids. Here the CDR3 reads CASRIAGSGDTQYF. CDR3 DNA: TGTGCCAGCAGGATAGCGGGTTCAGGAGATACGCAGTATTTT.

The J gene is TRBJ2-2, the V gene TRBV5-1; 9 bases agree with TRBD2. There are 16 residues in the CDR3. V trimming: 0 bases; J trimming: 4 bases; junction bases outside the gene matches: 4. Germline CDR1 and CDR2: SGHRS and YFSETQ. The CDR3 sequence: CASSLEGGRATGELFF. The CDR3 nucleotides are TGCGCCAGCAGCTTGGAGGGCGGGAGGGCCACCGGGGAGCTGTTTTTT.

The V gene is TRBV28, the J gene TRBJ2-7; D is unresolved. V shed 1 base and J shed 5 bases, with 12 bases lying between them. The CDR3 runs to 14 residues. CDR1 is MDHEN, CDR2 SYDVKM, per germline. CDR3 protein: CASSLFPSDDEQYF. The CDR3 DNA reads TGTGCCAGCAGTTTATTCCCGTCTGATGACGAGCAGTACTTC.

The chain couples TRBV10-1 to TRBJ2-5, with 9 bases fitting TRBD2. The germline gives CDR1 WNHNN, CDR2 SYGVQD (reference sequence). This CDR3 comprises 15 residues. J gave up 5 bases and V 2 bases, and 6 bases lay outside the gene matches. The CDR3 reads CASSEQREVTETQYF. DNA for the CDR3: TGCGCCAGCAGTGAGCAGCGGGAGGTAACGGAGACCCAGTACTTC.

This chain links TRBV5-1 with TRBJ2-3; D call uncertain. Germline V gene lookup returns CDR1 SGHRS and CDR2 YFSETQ. There are 14 residues in the CDR3. Trimming removed 0 bases at V and 3 bases at J, with 8 bases between. CDR3 nucleotides: TGCGCCAGCAGCTTGGTCAGCAATACAGATACGCAGTATTTT. Encoded protein: CASSLVSNTDTQYF.

The chain links TRBV9 to TRBJ2-2, with TRBD2 matching 10 bases. V dropped 4 bases and J dropped 4; count of bases not matched to a gene: 7. Germline CDR1 SGDLS, CDR2 YYNGEE. The CDR3 covers 16 residues. The CDR3 reads CASSLVGLASTGELFF. The CDR3 region has the DNA TGTGCCAGCAGCCTAGTGGGACTAGCGAGCACCGGGGAGCTGTTTTTT.